This T cell receptor beta chain was sequenced for a study of TIL therapy for anti-PD-1-resistant metastatic lung cancer. The wider study: Patients then received nivolumab; progressors got lymphodepletion, TIL and IL-2. Study-wide points: Treatment-naive, never-smoker and oncogene-addicted patients were overrepresented in this highly selected cohort.

This clone was counted between two and nine times. The antigen is undetermined. The libraries were made with immunoSEQ v3. Survey-level samples got 2 million to 2.5 million read pairs; deep-level samples got 5-6 million. Generated by immunoSEQ multiplex PCR, the TCRdb table keeps only in-frame clones and is missing some. The repertoire holds around 30,000 clones, with about 80% as singletons. V lost 0 bases, J lost 6 bases, and 11 bases stayed unmatched. The CDR3 length is 17 residues. Germline values: CDR1 MGHRA, CDR2 YSYEKL. The time point was: pre-treatment sample, taken before nivolumab and TIL therapy.

This receptor was taken from a woman aged 30 to 85 with non-small cell lung cancer. Source: blood, taken at baseline. The J gene is TRBJ2-7, the V gene TRBV4-1, with TRBD2 matching 10 bases. In DNA, the CDR3 is TGCGCCAGCAGCCAAGAAGTGAGCGGGAGGGCCTTAGGCGAGCAGTACTTC. Translation gives CASSQEVSGRALGEQYF.